This T cell receptor (beta chain) comes out of a study of graft-versus-host responses after intestinal transplantation. Regarding this clone: Its antigen is undetermined.

The authors processed graft tissue to release intraepithelial and lamina propria lymphocytes. Study-wide results and caveats: Investigators detected GvH clones in recipient marrow, with some emerging earlier in ileum or blood. An association linked early post-transplant HvG declines with peak circulating GvH clone levels. Some patients had graft-donor T cell macrochimerism, and their allografts showed high graft-versus-host to host-versus-graft clonal ratios.

TCRdb keeps only in-frame clones here, not all; method: immunoSEQ multiplex PCR. The sample carries about 22,000 clones, around 81% recorded once. The TCR was taken from a human patient who received an intestinal transplant, so some T cells may come from the graft donor. The input for sequencing was ileum tissue, taken 12 days after intestinal transplant.

The CDR3 spells CASSTGSYNEQFF. The CDR3, as DNA: TGTGCCAGTAGTACGGGCTCCTACAATGAGCAGTTCTTC. This rearrangement joins TRBV19 to TRBJ2-1, with no clear D. This CDR3 has 13 amino acids. Trimming removed 4 bases from V and 0 bases from J, with 4 bases in between. Germline CDR1 and CDR2: LNHDA and SQIVND (reference sequence).